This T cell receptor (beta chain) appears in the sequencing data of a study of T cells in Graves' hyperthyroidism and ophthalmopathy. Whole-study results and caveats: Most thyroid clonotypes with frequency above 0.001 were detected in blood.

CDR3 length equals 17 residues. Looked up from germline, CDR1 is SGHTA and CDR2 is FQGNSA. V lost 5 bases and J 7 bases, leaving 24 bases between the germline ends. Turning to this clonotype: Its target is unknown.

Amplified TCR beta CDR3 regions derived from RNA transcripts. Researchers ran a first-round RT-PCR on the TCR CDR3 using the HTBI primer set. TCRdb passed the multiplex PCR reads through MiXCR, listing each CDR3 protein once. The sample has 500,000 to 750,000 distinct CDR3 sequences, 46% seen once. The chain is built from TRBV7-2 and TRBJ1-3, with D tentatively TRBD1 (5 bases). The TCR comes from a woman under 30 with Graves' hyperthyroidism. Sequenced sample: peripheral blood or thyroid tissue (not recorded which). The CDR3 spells CASSRLAGFVRGNTIYF. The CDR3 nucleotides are TGTGCCAGCAGCCGACTAGCGGGGTTCGTCCGGGGGAACACCATATATTTT.